A single sample is the source of the 11 T cell receptor beta chains below, sequenced in a study of post-analysis software for immune sequencing data (dated by TCRdb to the mid-2010s). General findings and caveats noted by the study authors: Roughly 5 TRBV segments, including TRBV5-6, TRBV5-1 and TRBV20-1, were significantly more frequent in patients than controls.

The library came from PCR. The reads were generated on an Illumina HiSeq 2500. To reduce PCR and sequencing biases, unique molecular identifiers were built into the TCR beta cDNA libraries. TCRdb reanalyzed the raw reads on its own, using fastp at Q25 for trimming and MiXCR for clone calling, and kept in-frame beta chains. Each record represents a unique CDR3 protein, reported with the most common genes and DNA among its rows. The sample has roughly 870,000 distinct CDR3 sequences on record, around 50% of them singletons. The biggest ten clones account for 4% to 5.5% of the sample. Their target antigens are unknown. The sample comprised blood. The receptors stem from a girl aged 5-17 years with multiple sclerosis.

J is TRBJ2-1 and V is TRBV11-2; D is tentatively TRBD1 or TRBD2 (5 bases each). Deletions cut 4 bases from V and 9 bases from J, with 22 bases between. Germline V lookup: CDR1 SGHAT, CDR2 FQNNGV. The CDR3 sequence is 16 residues long. CDR3 nucleotide sequence: TGTGCCAGCAGCTCGGGGCTCCGAGGTAGACGGGGTGAGCAGTTCTTC. As protein: CASSSGLRGRRGEQFF.

This clonotype was recorded only once. The junction departs from germline at one end; a sequencing error may be responsible. The chain uses TRBV5-1 and TRBJ2-1, with TRBD2 matching over 8 bases. The CDR3 has 15 residues. Germline CDR1 is SGHRS and CDR2 is YFSETQ. Here the CDR3 reads CASSFSGKSYNEQFF. The CDR3 DNA reads as TGTGCCAGCAGCTTTAGCGGGAAATCCTACAATGAGCAGTTCTTC.

V gene TRBV5-1 combines with J gene TRBJ2-1; 8 bases are a match to TRBD2. The CDR3 is made up of 15 amino acids. The germline gives CDR1 SGHRS, CDR2 YFSETQ. V gave up 4 bases and J gave up 5 bases; unmatched junction bases: 8. The CDR3 DNA reads TGCGCCAGCAGCCTCGGGACTAGGGACAACAATGAGCAGTTCTTC. Its translation is CASSLGTRDNNEQFF.

In its sample, this clonotype was seen a few times. V gene TRBV3-1 combines with J gene TRBJ2-7; 8 bases fit TRBD2. Trimming cost V 10 bases and J 3 bases; bases outside gene matches: 17. CDR1 and CDR2 (germline): LGHDT, YNNKEL (reference sequence). This CDR3 has 16 residues. The CDR3 DNA follows: TGTGCCACCCGGGGGGGCAGGGACCAAGGAGGCTACGAGCAGTACTTC. Amino acid sequence: CATRGGRDQGGYEQYF.

The V and J genes are TRBV5-1 and TRBJ1-5; the D gene is possibly TRBD1 (6 bases). V lost 5 bases and J 6 bases, leaving 18 bases between the germline ends. Per the germline V gene, CDR1 is SGHRS and CDR2 is YFSETQ. The CDR3 consists of 15 residues. The CDR3 coding sequence is TGCGCCAGCAGGCTCGATGGGACAACGGGTCAGCCCCAGCATTTT. Its protein product is CASRLDGTTGQPQHF.

This clonotype was recorded once. The chain employs TRBV7-6 and TRBJ1-1, with 10 bases matching TRBD1. V gave up 1 base and J gave up 6 bases; unmatched junction bases: 8. The CDR3 is 16 amino acids. Germline V gives CDR1 SGHVS, CDR2 FNYEAQ. CDR3 in amino acids: CASSLGGGQGMAEAFF. In DNA form, the CDR3 reads TGTGCCAGCAGCTTAGGGGGGGGACAGGGGATGGCTGAAGCTTTCTTT.

J is TRBJ1-2 and V is TRBV6-5, with 8 bases that match TRBD1. The CDR3 runs 17 residues. Trimming cost V 0 bases and J 1 base; bases outside gene matches: 7. Germline assignment: CDR1 MNHEY and CDR2 SVGAGI. CDR3 protein: CASSYSGQDRVNYGYTF. The CDR3 DNA follows: TGTGCCAGCAGTTACTCGGGTCAGGACAGGGTTAACTATGGCTACACCTTC.

This clonotype was picked up many times. V usage is TRBV29-1 and J usage is TRBJ2-1; D not certain. This CDR3 region has 11 residues. Per the germline V gene, CDR1 is SQVTM and CDR2 is ANQGSEA. V shed 4 bases and J shed 5 bases, with 6 bases lying between them. The CDR3 coding sequence is TGCAGCGTTGTATTTAACAATGAGCAGTTCTTC. It encodes CSVVFNNEQFF.

The chain joins TRBV3-1 to TRBJ2-5, with a possible D match to TRBD2 (5 bases). This CDR3 has 16 amino acids. Trimming shortened V by 3 bases and J by 1 base, and 15 bases separated the two germline ends. Germline-derived CDR1 and CDR2 are LGHDT and YNNKEL (reference sequence). The DNA of the CDR3 is TGTGCCAGCAGCCATTCGGGGTTCCGGGGCCAAGAGACCCAGTACTTC. This codes for CASSHSGFRGQETQYF.

The chain recombines TRBV4-2 with TRBJ1-2; a weak D match, TRBD1 (5 bases). The CDR3 is 17 amino acids. Germline V lookup: CDR1 LGHNA, CDR2 YNFKEQ. V was shortened by 4 bases and J by 0 bases, with 18 bases between the two germline ends. CDR3 amino acids: CASSLLSSGTTNYGYTF. For the CDR3, the DNA is TGTGCCAGCAGCCTCCTAAGCTCCGGGACGACTAACTATGGCTACACCTTC.

V is TRBV4-2 and J is TRBJ2-7, with a possible D match to TRBD2 (8 bases). The V end was cut by 0 bases, the J end by 5 bases, with 23 bases between. The CDR3 runs to 18 residues. The germline gives CDR1 LGHNA, CDR2 YNFKEQ. This CDR3 reads CASSQDWQAGRGHHEQYF. The CDR3 nucleotides read TGTGCCAGCAGCCAAGATTGGCAAGCCGGGAGGGGGCACCACGAGCAGTACTTC.